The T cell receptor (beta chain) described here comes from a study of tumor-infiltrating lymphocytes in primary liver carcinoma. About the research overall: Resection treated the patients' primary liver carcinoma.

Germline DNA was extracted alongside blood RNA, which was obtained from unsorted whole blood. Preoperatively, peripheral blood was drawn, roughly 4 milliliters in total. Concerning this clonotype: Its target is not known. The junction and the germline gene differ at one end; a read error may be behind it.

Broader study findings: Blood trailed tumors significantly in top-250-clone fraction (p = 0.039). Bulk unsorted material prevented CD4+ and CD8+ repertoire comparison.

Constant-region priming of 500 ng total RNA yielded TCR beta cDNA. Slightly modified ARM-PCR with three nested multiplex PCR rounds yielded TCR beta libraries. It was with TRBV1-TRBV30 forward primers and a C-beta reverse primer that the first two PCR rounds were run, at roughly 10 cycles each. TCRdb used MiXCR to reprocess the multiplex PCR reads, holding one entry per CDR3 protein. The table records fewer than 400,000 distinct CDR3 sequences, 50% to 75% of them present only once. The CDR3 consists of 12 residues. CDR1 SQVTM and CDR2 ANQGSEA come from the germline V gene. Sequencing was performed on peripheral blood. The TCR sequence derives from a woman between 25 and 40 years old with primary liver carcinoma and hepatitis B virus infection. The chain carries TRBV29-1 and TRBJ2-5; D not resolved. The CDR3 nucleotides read TGCAGCATGCTCCAAAACTCGGAGACTCAGTACTTC. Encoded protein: CSMLQNSETQYF.